This entry is about one TCR beta chain. The sample belongs to a study of blood T cell repertoires in COVID-19. Whole-study context: Samples taken during acute and convalescent COVID-19 were collected in the United States, Italy and Spain.

Clones were sequenced by immunoSEQ multiplex PCR, and TCRdb holds only the in-frame ones, with some missing. Here the sample spans around 260,000 clones, 86% being singletons. This CDR3 has 14 amino acids. CDR1 and CDR2 (germline): SGHNT, YYREEE (reference sequence). Germline trimming cut 10 bases from V and 0 bases from J; bases unmatched to any gene: 7. The V and J genes are TRBV5-4 and TRBJ2-3; 8 positions match TRBD2. Source material: peripheral blood. The TCR originated in a man between 18 and 35 years old with active or convalescent COVID-19. CDR3 in amino acids: CAGSSGGSTDTQYF. The DNA for the CDR3 is TGTGCCGGGTCCTCGGGGGGGAGCACAGATACGCAGTATTTT.